This is a list of T cell receptor beta chains from one sample in a study of regulatory T cells in long-lasting Graves disease. In TCRdb, the multiplex PCR reads were re-called with MiXCR into one record per CDR3 protein. The sample contains 650,000 to 850,000 distinct CDR3 sequences, 30% of which appear only once. The source was peripheral blood mononuclear cells (PBMCs), collected when the disease was refractory, from a patient treated with antithyroid drugs. The receptors here all came from a female donor with Graves disease. Both conserved end residues are part of each CDR3. The D gene is left open where the match is weak. Where a row states a size, it is once, few, many or the class of an expanded clone; other rows omit it.

j_gene | abundance | d_gene | v_gene | CDR3aa | CDR3nt
TRBJ1-4 | few | . | TRBV27 | CASRRQLPNEKLFF | TGTGCCAGCAGAAGACAGCTCCCTAATGAAAAACTGTTTTTT
TRBJ1-1 | few | TRBD1 | TRBV6-1 | CASSRQGRPNTEAFF | TGTGCCAGCAGTCGACAGGGGCGACCGAACACTGAAGCTTTCTTT
TRBJ2-3 | few | TRBD2 | TRBV24-1 | CATSDPTGTSSTDTQYF | TGTGCCACCAGTGACCCGACCGGGACTAGCAGCACAGATACGCAGTATTTT
TRBJ1-1 | many | . | TRBV15 | CATSRDTAGVNTEAFF | TGTGCCACCAGCAGAGACACCGCGGGAGTGAACACTGAAGCTTTCTTT
TRBJ1-2 | . | . | TRBV28 | CASSYRVRYGYTF | TGTGCCAGCAGTTACAGGGTGCGCTATGGCTACACCTTC
TRBJ1-2 | . | TRBD1 | TRBV10-3 | CAIRNGTGRDYGYTF | TGTGCCATCAGAAACGGGACAGGGAGGGACTATGGCTACACCTTC
TRBJ2-4 | . | . | TRBV6-2/TRBV6-3 | CASSPSGTKKNIQYF | TGTGCCAGCAGTCCGTCCGGGACCAAAAAAAACATTCAGTACTTC
TRBJ2-7 | . | TRBD1 | TRBV3-1 | CASSQGAPGQGAREQYF | TGTGCCAGCAGCCAAGGAGCCCCGGGACAGGGGGCCAGGGAGCAGTACTTC
TRBJ2-5 | few | TRBD2 | TRBV11-2 | CASSDTSGRARETQYF | TGTGCCAGCAGCGACACTAGCGGGAGGGCCCGTGAGACCCAGTACTTC
TRBJ2-7 | many | TRBD1 | TRBV6-1 | CASTLSDRGLEQYF | TGTGCCAGCACTTTAAGTGACAGGGGGCTCGAGCAGTACTTC
TRBJ1-2 | few | . | TRBV20-1 | CSARDRAPNYGYTF | TGCAGTGCTAGGGACCGGGCCCCAAACTATGGCTACACCTTC